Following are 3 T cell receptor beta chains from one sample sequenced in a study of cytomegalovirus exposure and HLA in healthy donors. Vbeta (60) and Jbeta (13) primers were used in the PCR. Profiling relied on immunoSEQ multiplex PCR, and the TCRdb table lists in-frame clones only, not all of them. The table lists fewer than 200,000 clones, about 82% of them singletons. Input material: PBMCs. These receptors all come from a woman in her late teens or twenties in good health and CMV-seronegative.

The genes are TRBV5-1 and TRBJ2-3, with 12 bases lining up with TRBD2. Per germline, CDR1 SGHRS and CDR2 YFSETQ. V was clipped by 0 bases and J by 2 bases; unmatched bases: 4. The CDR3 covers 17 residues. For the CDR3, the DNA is TGCGCCAGCAGCTTGGCACTAGCGGGAGGATTCACAGATACGCAGTATTTT. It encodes CASSLALAGGFTDTQYF.

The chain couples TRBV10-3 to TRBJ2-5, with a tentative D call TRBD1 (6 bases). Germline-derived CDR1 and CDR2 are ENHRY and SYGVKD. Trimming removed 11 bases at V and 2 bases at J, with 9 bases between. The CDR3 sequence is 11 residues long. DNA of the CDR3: TGTGCCGTACAGGGACAAGAGACCCAGTACTTC. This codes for CAVQGQETQYF.

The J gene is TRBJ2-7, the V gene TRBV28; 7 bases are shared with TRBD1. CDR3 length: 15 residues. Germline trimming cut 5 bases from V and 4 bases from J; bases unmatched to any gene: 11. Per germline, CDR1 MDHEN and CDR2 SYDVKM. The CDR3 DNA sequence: TGTGCCAGCAGTGTTCCGACAGGGACCTTATACGAGCAGTACTTC. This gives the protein CASSVPTGTLYEQYF.